Each of the 27 T cell receptor beta chains below was sequenced from the same sample in a study of shared clonotypes between healthy human individuals. The table came from immunoSEQ multiplex PCR; TCRdb's copy has only in-frame clones and leaves some out. In the table there are around 2,000,000 clones, just under 95% of which are singletons. Naive CD8 cells comprised CD45RO-negative, CCR7-positively selected cells, excluding terminally differentiated effector memory CD45RA+ cells. The specimen was naive CD8+ T cells sorted from blood. The source is a man between 18 and 35 years old in good health.

This clone appeared a few times. The identical CDR3 is also encoded by other nucleotide sequences in the sample. The rearrangement uses TRBV9 and TRBJ1-2, with D possibly matching TRBD1 (6 bases). The CDR3 length is 13 residues. Trimming cost V 0 bases and J 8 bases, with 11 bases left between them. Germline V lookup: CDR1 SGDLS, CDR2 YYNGEE. The CDR3 region is CASSVEGGRGYTF. The CDR3 coding sequence is TGTGCCAGCAGCGTAGAAGGGGGGCGAGGCTACACCTTC.

This clone was detected once. The rearrangement links TRBV13 to TRBJ2-7, with TRBD1 matching 8 bases. Germline assignment: CDR1 PRHDT and CDR2 FYEKMQ (reference sequence). The CDR3 consists of 15 residues. Trimming took 0 bases from V and 2 from J; bases not matched to a gene: 3. CDR3 DNA sequence: TGTGCCAGCAGCTTAGGCGAGACAGGGGCCTACGAGCAGTACTTC. This encodes CASSLGETGAYEQYF.

As concerns this clone: The same CDR3 can be traced to other DNA sequences in this sample. This chain joins TRBV4-3 and TRBJ2-7; 9 positions match TRBD1. The CDR3 has 15 residues. Germline-derived CDR1 and CDR2 are LGHNA and YSLEER. The J segment lost 3 bases and the V segment lost 4 bases, leaving 7 bases of the junction unmatched. The CDR3 sequence is CASSPGQGSLYEQYF. In DNA, the CDR3 is TGCGCCAGCAGCCCAGGACAGGGGTCTCTCTACGAGCAGTACTTC.

The V call is TRBV19, the J call TRBJ2-1; TRBD1 aligns across 7 bases. The CDR3 runs 15 residues. Germline values: CDR1 LNHDA, CDR2 SQIVND (reference sequence). V lost 2 bases to trimming and J lost 3 bases; unmatched junction nucleotides: 4. As DNA, the CDR3 is TGTGCCAGTAGTATACAGACAGGGCTCTACAATGAGCAGTTCTTC. Its protein is CASSIQTGLYNEQFF.

This clone was seen once. The chain combines TRBV4-1 with TRBJ2-7, with TRBD1 matching over 9 bases. The CDR3 covers 14 residues. Germline loops: CDR1 MGHRA, CDR2 YSYEKL. The trim removed 4 bases at V and 5 bases at J, leaving 6 bases unmatched. The CDR3 coding sequence is TGCGCCAGCAGCCGGGGACAGGGTTCCGACGAGCAGTACTTC. Its translation is CASSRGQGSDEQYF.

This clone was picked up a small number of times. The V call is TRBV6-5, the J call TRBJ1-2, with D perhaps matching TRBD1 (5 bases). The ends were cut back, 2 bases at V and 4 bases at J, with 5 bases in the middle. The CDR3 is made up of 12 amino acids. Germline lookup yields CDR1 MNHEY and CDR2 SVGAGI. DNA of the CDR3: TGTGCCAGCAGTTACAGGGGCTATGGCTACACCTTC. This translates into CASSYRGYGYTF.

The chain couples TRBV5-1 to TRBJ2-3; TRBD2 aligns across 8 bases. There are 16 residues in the CDR3. Germline CDR1 SGHRS, CDR2 YFSETQ. V lost 4 bases and J lost 5; bases outside the gene matches: 12. The CDR3 loop is CASSARTGGPLDTQYF. The DNA of the CDR3 is TGCGCCAGCAGCGCCAGGACGGGAGGGCCTTTAGATACGCAGTATTTT. The full variable domain, rest sourced from reference TRBV5-1 and TRBJ2-3, is KAGVTQTPRYLIKTRGQQVTLSCSPISGHRSVSWYQQTPGQGLQFLFEYFSETQRNKGNFPGRFSGRQFSNSRSEMNVSTLELGDSALYLCASSARTGGPLDTQYFGPGTRLTVL.

This chain joins TRBV6-6 and TRBJ1-6, with D possibly matching TRBD1 (5 bases). CDR3 length: 15 residues. Trimming pared 5 bases from V and 3 bases from J, leaving 11 bases between. In germline, CDR1 is MNHNY, CDR2 SVGAGI (reference sequence). CDR3 loop: CASSGTNYYNSPLHF. The CDR3 DNA reads as TGTGCCAGCAGTGGGACGAATTACTATAATTCACCCCTCCACTTT.

The rearrangement uses TRBV19 and TRBJ2-5, with D maybe TRBD2 (6 bases). The CDR3 runs 14 residues. The germline V gene has CDR1 LNHDA and CDR2 SQIVND (reference sequence). V lost 4 bases and J lost 5, with 14 bases in between. The CDR3 protein is CASSTLATLETQYF. In nucleotides, the CDR3 is TGTGCCAGTAGTACCCTAGCGACCCTGGAGACCCAGTACTTC.

V usage is TRBV11-2 and J usage is TRBJ2-1; D remains unclear. There are 14 residues in the CDR3. Trimming took off 5 bases at V and 4 bases at J, with 12 bases between the two ends. Looked up from germline, CDR1 is SGHAT and CDR2 is FQNNGV. The CDR3 DNA sequence: TGTGCCAGCAGCCTTCCACTCGGATACAATGAGCAGTTCTTC. Translation gives CASSLPLGYNEQFF.

This chain links TRBV14 with TRBJ2-7, with 13 bases lining up with TRBD2. This CDR3 spans 16 amino acids. Trimming at V came to 4 bases and at J to 7 bases, leaving 10 bases not matched to a gene. The V gene's germline CDR1 is SGHDN and CDR2 FVKESK. The CDR3 DNA sequence: TGTGCCAGCAGCCCGCCGGGACTAGCGGGAACGGGTGAGCAGTACTTC. Protein sequence: CASSPPGLAGTGEQYF. Combining the CDR3 with reference TRBV14 and TRBJ2-7 gives the whole variable domain EAGVTQFPSHSVIEKGQTVTLRCDPISGHDNLYWYRRVMGKEIKFLLHFVKESKQDESGMPNNRFLAERTGGTYSTLKVQPAELEDSGVYFCASSPPGLAGTGEQYFGPGTRLTVT.

This chain uses TRBV7-9 with TRBJ1-1; D is unresolved. Trimming took off 5 bases at V and 1 base at J, with 14 bases between the two ends. The CDR3 has 15 residues. Germline lookup yields CDR1 SEHNR and CDR2 FQNEAQ (reference sequence). CDR3 sequence (DNA): TGTGCCAGCAGCCCCCCGCTTGTCAGGAACACTGAAGCTTTCTTT. Translated, it gives CASSPPLVRNTEAFF.

This clone was counted a single time. The same CDR3 also results from other DNA sequences found in this sample. This chain joins TRBV4-1 and TRBJ2-7; 11 nucleotides match TRBD2. The junction had 4 bases not matched to a gene; V was cut back by 4 bases and J by 2 bases. Germline CDR1 reads MGHRA; CDR2 reads YSYEKL. The CDR3 covers 15 residues. CDR3 coding DNA: TGCGCCAGCAGCCCCGGGACTAGCGGCCCCTACGAGCAGTACTTC. This encodes CASSPGTSGPYEQYF.

The chain has TRBV4-3 and TRBJ1-1; 8 bases are a match to TRBD1. This CDR3 contains 14 residues. Trimming at V came to 4 bases and at J to 3 bases, leaving 4 bases not matched to a gene. Germline values: CDR1 LGHNA, CDR2 YSLEER. The CDR3 here is CASSRLQGDTEAFF. The CDR3 nucleotides read TGCGCCAGCAGCCGGTTACAGGGGGACACTGAAGCTTTCTTT.

The chain recombines TRBV29-1 with TRBJ2-2; the D is unclear. CDR3 length equals 19 residues. The germline V and J ends were trimmed by 1 base and 0 bases, with 21 bases remaining between them. Germline V gene lookup returns CDR1 SQVTM and CDR2 ANQGSEA. This chain's CDR3 is CSVEAKGRPGKSNTGELFF. The CDR3 nucleotides are TGCAGCGTTGAAGCAAAAGGTCGGCCAGGCAAATCGAACACCGGGGAGCTGTTTTTT.

The chain has TRBV30 and TRBJ1-4; unclear D gene. The CDR3 runs to 14 residues. Between the trimmed V and J ends, which lost 5 bases and 0 bases, there was a span of 10 bases. Germline V lookup: CDR1 GTSNPN, CDR2 SVGIG (reference sequence). The CDR3 loop is CAWGIETTNEKLFF. The CDR3 DNA reads TGTGCCTGGGGAATTGAGACAACTAATGAAAAACTGTTTTTT.

A remark on this clone: No DNA is shown, since the ends of the CDR3 on it are uncertain; the CDR3 is the one TCRdb lists. The chain combines TRBV21-1 with TRBJ2-2; the table gives TRBD1 as D, unverified against the DNA. TRBV21-1 is designated a pseudogene. The CDR3 extends over 16 residues, inclusive of both ends. CDR3 sequence reads: CASSKVGQGNTGELFF.

This rearrangement joins TRBV9 to TRBJ2-7; possible D gene TRBD2, 6 bases. Germline assignment: CDR1 SGDLS and CDR2 YYNGEE. This CDR3 region has 14 residues. Trimming shortened V by 0 bases and J by 5 bases, and 12 bases separated the two germline ends. CDR3 sequence (DNA): TGTGCCAGCAGCGTAGTCGGTAGCGGCGACGAGCAGTACTTC. This gives the protein CASSVVGSGDEQYF. The full variable domain, its missing parts supplied by reference TRBV9 and TRBJ2-7, is DSGVTQTPKHLITATGQRVTLRCSPRSGDLSVYWYQQSLDQGLQFLIQYYNGEERAKGNILERFSAQQFPDLHSELNLSSLELGDSALYFCASSVVGSGDEQYFGPGTRLTVT.

The rearrangement joins TRBV2 to TRBJ2-3, with D perhaps TRBD2 (6 bases). In germline, CDR1 is SNHLY, CDR2 FYNNEI. The CDR3 has 15 residues. V lost 2 bases, J lost 1 base, and 10 bases lay in between. The CDR3 spells CASSETGGGTDTQYF. Here the CDR3 DNA reads TGTGCCAGCAGTGAAACTGGCGGGGGCACAGATACGCAGTATTTT.

This clone was seen a few times. The junction differs from germline at one of its ends, possibly a read error. The chain uses TRBV7-7 and TRBJ2-3; D is possibly TRBD2 (7 bases). Germline CDR1 reads SSHAT; CDR2 reads FNYEAQ (reference sequence). The CDR3 loop spans 14 amino acids. CDR3: CASSPPRGRDTQYF. The CDR3 DNA reads TGTGCTAGCAGCCCCCCTAGGGGGAGGGACACGCAGTATTTT.

The chain is built from TRBV30 and TRBJ2-3; weak D call: TRBD2 (7 bases). Germline lookup yields CDR1 GTSNPN and CDR2 SVGIG (reference sequence). CDR3 size: 17 residues. V was pared by 2 bases and J by 4 bases, with 22 bases between. In DNA form, the CDR3 reads TGTGCCTGGAGTACCAAGGGGGAGGGGCTACCGTCAGATACGCAGTATTTT. Its protein product is CAWSTKGEGLPSDTQYF.

V usage is TRBV19 and J usage is TRBJ1-6; no definite D call. V was pared by 0 bases and J by 0 bases, with 9 bases between. The germline CDR1 and CDR2 sequences are LNHDA and SQIVND (reference sequence). This CDR3 is 17 amino acids long. The CDR3, as DNA: TGTGCCAGTAGTATAGACCTCGATAGCTCCTATAATTCACCCCTCCACTTT. It translates to CASSIDLDSSYNSPLHF.

This chain joins TRBV7-9 and TRBJ2-1; no firm D call. Trimming cost V 3 bases and J 6 bases, with 18 bases left between them. Germline V CDR1 and CDR2: SEHNR, FQNEAQ (reference sequence). The CDR3 totals 16 residues. CDR3 nucleotide sequence: TGTGCCAGCAGCTTGGGCGTGACTGCCGGAGTCAATGAGCAGTTCTTC. It yields the protein CASSLGVTAGVNEQFF.

The chain is built from TRBV2 and TRBJ2-7; TRBD2 agrees at 11 bases. Trimming at V came to 3 bases and at J to 6 bases, leaving 1 base not matched to a gene. This CDR3 has 13 residues. Germline lookup yields CDR1 SNHLY and CDR2 FYNNEI. CDR3 sequence reads: CASSDSGRAEQYF. DNA for the CDR3: TGTGCCAGCAGTGATAGCGGGAGGGCCGAGCAGTACTTC. Full variable domain (missing parts from reference TRBV2 and TRBJ2-7): EPEVTQTPSHQVTQMGQEVILRCVPISNHLYFYWYRQILGQKVEFLVSFYNNEISEKSEIFDDQFSVERPDGSNFTLKIRSTKLEDSAMYFCASSDSGRAEQYFGPGTRLTVT.

This rearrangement joins TRBV6-1 to TRBJ2-7; 14 nucleotides line up with TRBD2. V trimming: 2 bases; J trimming: 3 bases; junction bases outside the gene matches: 9. The V gene's germline CDR1 is MNHNS and CDR2 SASEGT. The CDR3 totals 18 residues. The CDR3 coding sequence is TGTGCCAGCAGTGAAATAGGACTAGCGGGAGGATCTCGCTACGAGCAGTACTTC. It specifies CASSEIGLAGGSRYEQYF.

The chain employs TRBV4-3 and TRBJ2-7; D might be TRBD1 (6 bases). Trimming shortened V by 5 bases and J by 1 base, and 12 bases separated the two germline ends. Germline V gives CDR1 LGHNA, CDR2 YSLEER. This CDR3 is 14 amino acids long. CDR3: CASSARQESYEQYF. For the CDR3, the DNA is TGCGCCAGCAGCGCCCGACAGGAGTCCTACGAGCAGTACTTC.

The chain couples TRBV30 to TRBJ2-1; 10 nucleotides agree with TRBD2. The CDR3 sequence is 14 residues long. V shed 5 bases and J 0 bases; nucleotides not matched to a gene: 1. The germline gives CDR1 GTSNPN, CDR2 SVGIG (reference sequence). In DNA form, the CDR3 reads TGTGCCTGGGCTAGCGGGAGCTCCTACAATGAGCAGTTCTTC. As protein: CAWASGSSYNEQFF. Looking up the rest from reference TRBV30 and TRBJ2-1 gives the full variable domain: SQTIHQWPATLVQPVGSPLSLECTVEGTSNPNLYWYRQAAGRGLQLLFYSVGIGQISSEVPQNLSASRPQDRQFILSSKKLLLSDSGFYLCAWASGSSYNEQFFGPGTRLTVL.